The clone carrying this T cell receptor beta chain showed up just a few times. Its antigen is not identified. This sample was included in a study of T cells after yellow fever vaccination. Study results and limitations: Contamination by abundant bulk-population clonotypes could be present in FACS-sorted repertoires.

Germline V gene data show CDR1 as SGHRS and CDR2 as YFSETQ. V was pared by 4 bases and J by 3 bases, with 8 bases between. The CDR3 has 12 amino acids. Via MiXCR, TCRdb re-called the 5' RACE reads, giving one row per CDR3 protein. The sample gives 230,000 or so distinct CDR3 sequences, around 6.7% of which show up once; more than 1% is in the top ten. The receptor was isolated from a young man who received the YFV17D yellow fever vaccine. The sample in question was CD4+ T cells sorted from PBMCs, obtained on the day of the yellow fever booster vaccination. The genes are TRBV5-1 and TRBJ2-7; TRBD2 is a possible D gene (5 bases). The CDR3 reads CASSSGNYEQYF. For the CDR3, the DNA is TGCGCCAGCAGCAGCGGTAACTACGAGCAGTACTTC.